Many counts were recorded for the clone carrying this TCR beta chain. These data belong to a study of T cells in Graves' hyperthyroidism and ophthalmopathy. About the study: The blood sample was taken at first diagnosis, before treatment began.

Between the trimmed V and J ends, which lost 11 bases and 3 bases, there was a span of 16 bases. Germline V gene data show CDR1 as SNHLY and CDR2 as FYNNEI. This CDR3 has 13 amino acids. Template material for amplifying TCR beta CDR3 regions consisted of RNA transcripts. HTBI primers were used for first-round RT-PCR of the TCR CDR3. TCRdb recomputed calls from the multiplex PCR reads with MiXCR, one row per CDR3 protein. Of 350,000 or so distinct CDR3 sequences listed, about 18% are singletons. Recently diagnosed hyperthyroidism of less than 2 months' duration affected patients aged 18 to 65. Exclusions: uncontrolled infection, other autoimmune disease, pregnancy, lactation. Clinical symptoms, serum thyroxine, TRAb, thyroid ultrasound and orbital computed tomography established diagnosis.

Sequences were obtained from blood. The chain is built from TRBV2 and TRBJ1-2; D is possibly TRBD1 (6 bases). The source of this sequence is a woman aged 25-40 years with Graves' hyperthyroidism that later progressed to Graves' ophthalmopathy. CDR3 nucleotide sequence: TGTGCCTCTCAGAGGGACAAAGACTATGGCTACACCTTC. Its translation is CASQRDKDYGYTF.